This T cell receptor (beta chain) was identified during a study of PD-1 blockade in mismatch repair-deficient tumors. Per germline, CDR1 MDHEN and CDR2 SYDVKM. V lost 5 bases to trimming and J lost 4 bases; unmatched junction nucleotides: 10. This CDR3 region has 15 residues. The method was immunoSEQ multiplex PCR; TCRdb's version includes in-frame clones alone and lacks a portion of them. The data hold some 21,000 clones, with almost 85% observed a single time. PCR or immunohistochemistry showed mismatch repair deficiency in every enrolled patient. The source of this sequence is an adult with mismatch repair-deficient cancer. This chain connects TRBV28 to TRBJ1-2; 7 bases agree with TRBD1. This material consisted of PBMCs, taken 52 weeks after starting pembrolizumab. The CDR3 reads CASSPPASGGYGYTF. The CDR3, as DNA: TGTGCCAGCAGTCCTCCCGCGTCAGGGGGCTATGGCTACACCTTC.